One and the same sample provided the 6 T cell receptor beta chains below, sequenced in a study of OX40 agonist ivuxolimab in advanced cancers. Using immunoSEQ multiplex PCR, the repertoire was profiled, and TCRdb retains in-frame clones only, with some absent. The sample holds over 60,000 clones, 84% seen once. The input for sequencing was CD4+ or CD8+ T cells sorted from blood, taken in a trial of the OX40 agonist ivuxolimab. Every receptor here comes from an adult with an advanced solid tumor such as melanoma, head and neck, liver or kidney cancer.

The sample holds one count of this clone. This chain connects TRBV7-3 to TRBJ2-7, with D maybe TRBD2 (7 bases). The length of the CDR3 is 15 residues. CDR1 SGHTA and CDR2 FQGTGA come from the germline V gene. Between the trimmed V and J ends, which lost 1 base and 4 bases, there was a span of 14 bases. The CDR3 nucleotides are TGTGCCAGCAGCTTAAGGGGGGGCGCAGAGTACGAGCAGTACTTC. Protein: CASSLRGGAEYEQYF.

This rearrangement joins TRBV28 to TRBJ1-2; TRBD1 matches 8 bases. The germline CDR1 and CDR2 sequences are MDHEN and SYDVKM. The CDR3 consists of 11 residues. J lost 7 bases, V lost 8 bases, and 3 bases had no gene match. The DNA for the CDR3 is TGTGCCAGCGGACAGGGCGGTGGCTACACCTTC. Protein product: CASGQGGGYTF.

The chain combines TRBV28 with TRBJ2-7; TRBD2 is a possible D gene (6 bases). The V gene lost 1 base and the J gene lost 6 bases, with 13 bases spanning the gap. The CDR3 is 14 residues long. Looked up from germline, CDR1 is MDHEN and CDR2 is SYDVKM. The CDR3 is CASSLSGLPPEQYF. CDR3 bases: TGTGCCAGCAGTTTATCCGGACTACCACCCGAGCAGTACTTC.

This chain uses TRBV10-2 with TRBJ2-3; 12 nucleotides line up with TRBD2. V shed 2 bases and J 5 bases; nucleotides not matched to a gene: 2. CDR1 WSHSY and CDR2 SAAADI come from the germline V gene. CDR3 length: 15 amino acids. CDR3 sequence (DNA): TGCGCCAGCAGTGAGGTACTAGCGGGGGGAGATACGCAGTATTTT. This sequence encodes CASSEVLAGGDTQYF.

The rearrangement links TRBV28 to TRBJ1-1; D not certain. Trimming took off 2 bases at V and 7 bases at J, with 14 bases between the two ends. This CDR3 has 14 residues. Germline CDR1 is MDHEN and CDR2 is SYDVKM. This CDR3 reads CASSLMVRHDEAFF. For the CDR3, the DNA is TGTGCCAGCAGTTTAATGGTCAGGCACGATGAAGCTTTCTTT. Variable domain in full (rest from reference TRBV28 and TRBJ1-1): DVKVTQSSRYLVKRTGEKVFLECVQDMDHENMFWYRQDPGLGLRLIYFSYDVKMKEKGDIPEGYSVSREKKERFSLILESASTNQTSMYLCASSLMVRHDEAFFGQGTRLTVV.

This clone turned up a few times. V usage is TRBV30 and J usage is TRBJ1-1; 9 nucleotides match TRBD1. Germline loops: CDR1 GTSNPN, CDR2 SVGIG (reference sequence). The length of the CDR3 is 13 residues. V dropped 3 bases and J dropped 9; count of bases not matched to a gene: 8. CDR3 in amino acids: CAWSVQGASKAFF. CDR3 DNA: TGTGCCTGGAGCGTACAGGGGGCAAGTAAAGCTTTCTTT.